This entry describes one TCR beta chain. Its target is unknown. The use of a sample-barcoded 5' primer and a J-beta primer mix characterized a second PCR of about 7 to 12 cycles. Each cDNA molecule was tagged by a template-switch adaptor with 12 random nucleotides. TCRdb reanalysed the 5' RACE reads using MiXCR and keeps one entry per CDR3 protein. The table shows roughly 2 million distinct CDR3 sequences, with less than 50% occurring only once. The CDR3 sequence is 13 residues long. V was pared by 4 bases and J by 5 bases, with 12 bases between. Germline loops: CDR1 SGHRS, CDR2 YFSETQ. This sample was included in a study of blood T cells in healthy people across ages. General study points: What prevented conclusive comparison of naive and antigen-experienced cells was that PBMCs were unsorted.

The donors, healthy Caucasians from Russia, were aged about 6 to 95. V usage is TRBV5-1 and J usage is TRBJ2-5; D remains unclear. Sample: blood. The clonotype originates from a woman aged 40 to 50 in good health. CDR3 coding DNA: TGCGCCAGCAGCGTGGCCGAATTGGAGACCCAGTACTTC. It codes for CASSVAELETQYF.